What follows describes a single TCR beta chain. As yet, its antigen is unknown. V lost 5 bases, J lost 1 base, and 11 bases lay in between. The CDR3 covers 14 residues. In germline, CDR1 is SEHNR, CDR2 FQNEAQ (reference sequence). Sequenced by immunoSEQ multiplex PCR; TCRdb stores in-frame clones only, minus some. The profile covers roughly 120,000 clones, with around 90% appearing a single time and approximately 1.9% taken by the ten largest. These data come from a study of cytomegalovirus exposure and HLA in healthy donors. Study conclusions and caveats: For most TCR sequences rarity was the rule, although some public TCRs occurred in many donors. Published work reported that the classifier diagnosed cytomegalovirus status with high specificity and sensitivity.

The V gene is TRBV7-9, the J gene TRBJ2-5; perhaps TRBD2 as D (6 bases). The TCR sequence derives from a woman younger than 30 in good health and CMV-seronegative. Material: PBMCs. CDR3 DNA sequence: TGTGCCAGCAGCCTAGGGACTGCCCAAGAGACCCAGTACTTC. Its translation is CASSLGTAQETQYF.